This passage covers 9 T cell receptor beta chains from one sample sequenced in a study of T-cell reconstitution after alpha-beta-depleted transplantation in children. TCRbeta library preparation incorporated unique molecular identifiers. TCRdb reprocessed the PCR reads via MiXCR and lists one record per CDR3 protein. The sample contains approximately 630,000 distinct CDR3 sequences, around 12% of which appear only once. The sample in question was PBMCs, obtained before TCRalphabeta/CD19-depleted stem cell transplant. Receptor source: a girl aged 2 to 10 with congenital amegakaryocytic thrombocytopenia, due to receive a stem cell transplant.

This clonotype showed up just a few times. The chain has TRBV6-1 and TRBJ1-4; tentatively, D is TRBD1 (5 bases). The CDR3 sequence is 14 residues long. Germline V gives CDR1 MNHNS, CDR2 SASEGT. Trimming removed 6 bases at V and 10 bases at J, with 18 bases between. The CDR3 reads CASSPGDRLGKLFF. CDR3 DNA: TGTGCCAGCAGCCCGGGGGACCGGCTAGGAAAACTGTTTTTT.

This clonotype occurred many times. V is TRBV18 and J is TRBJ1-4; TRBD1 matches at 7 bases. Germline CDR1 and CDR2: KGHSH and LQKENI. The ends lost 8 bases at V and 6 bases at J; junction bases unmatched: 12. The length of the CDR3 is 15 residues. The CDR3 nucleotides are TGTGCCAGCGCCGCCTCCCCCGGGACAGATGAAAAACTGTTTTTT. Translating gives CASAASPGTDEKLFF. The complete variable domain, with remaining parts taken from reference TRBV18 and TRBJ1-4, reads NAGVMQNPRHLVRRRGQEARLRCSPMKGHSHVYWYRQLPEEGLKFMVYLQKENIIDESGMPKERFSAEFPKEGPSILRIQQVVRGDSAAYFCASAASPGTDEKLFFGSGTQLSVL.

In its sample, this clonotype was seen a few times. The gene calls are TRBV24-1 and TRBJ2-1; D unclear. This CDR3 is 15 amino acids long. CDR1 KGHDR and CDR2 SFDVKD come from the germline V gene. Deletions cut 0 bases from V and 9 bases from J, with 14 bases between. CDR3 region: CATSDLGTVASEQFF. In nucleotides, the CDR3 is TGTGCCACCAGTGATTTGGGCACAGTCGCGTCTGAGCAGTTCTTC.

The genes are TRBV7-8 and TRBJ2-3, with D possibly TRBD2 on 5 matching bases. Germline V gene data show CDR1 as SGHVS and CDR2 as FQNEAQ. The CDR3 has 16 amino acids. The ends were cut back, 4 bases at V and 1 base at J, with 15 bases in the middle. The CDR3 DNA reads TGTGCCAGCAGCTCCCCTAAGGGAGTCGGCACAGATACGCAGTATTTT. Its translation is CASSSPKGVGTDTQYF.

This sequence joins TRBV20-1 and TRBJ2-7, with 7 bases aligning to TRBD2. Trimming removed 5 bases from V and 6 bases from J; junction bases left unmatched: 7. CDR1 is DFQATT, CDR2 SNEGSKA, per germline (reference sequence). The length of the CDR3 is 12 residues. The CDR3 nucleotides read TGCAGTGCTGGGGCGGGAGTGCTCGAGCAGTACTTC. This translates into CSAGAGVLEQYF.

In this sample, this clonotype turned up many times. This CDR3 reads CATSRDEASDTQYF. CDR3 DNA sequence: TGTGCCACCAGCAGAGATGAGGCCTCAGATACGCAGTATTTT. This chain joins TRBV15 and TRBJ2-3, with D unclear. This CDR3 contains 14 residues. The germline CDR1 and CDR2 sequences are LNHNV and YYDKDF (reference sequence). Trimming took off 0 bases at V and 4 bases at J, with 8 bases between the two ends.

This clonotype was counted between two and nine times. The gene calls are TRBV12-3 or TRBV12-4 and TRBJ2-3; TRBD1 is a possible D gene (6 bases). The CDR3 contains 16 residues. The ends were cut back, 3 bases at V and 3 bases at J, with 16 bases in the middle. CDR3 nucleotides: TGTGCCAGCAGTTTCCCAGACTCGAGGGGGACAGATACGCAGTATTTT. This sequence encodes CASSFPDSRGTDTQYF.

At least ten counts were recorded for this clonotype. The rearrangement uses TRBV29-1 and TRBJ2-2; 9 nucleotides align to TRBD1. V dropped 4 bases and J dropped 4; count of bases not matched to a gene: 7. Germline V CDR1 and CDR2: SQVTM, ANQGSEA. CDR3 size: 15 residues. CDR3 sequence reads: CSVVEQGAGTGELFF. CDR3 DNA sequence: TGCAGCGTTGTGGAACAGGGGGCCGGCACCGGGGAGCTGTTTTTT.

The chain employs TRBV12-3 or TRBV12-4 and TRBJ2-7; D not certain. V lost 3 bases and J lost 3, with 12 bases in between. The CDR3 covers 14 residues. Written as DNA, the CDR3 is TGTGCCAGCAGTTTTGGAGACGGAGACTACGAGCAGTACTTC. Protein: CASSFGDGDYEQYF.